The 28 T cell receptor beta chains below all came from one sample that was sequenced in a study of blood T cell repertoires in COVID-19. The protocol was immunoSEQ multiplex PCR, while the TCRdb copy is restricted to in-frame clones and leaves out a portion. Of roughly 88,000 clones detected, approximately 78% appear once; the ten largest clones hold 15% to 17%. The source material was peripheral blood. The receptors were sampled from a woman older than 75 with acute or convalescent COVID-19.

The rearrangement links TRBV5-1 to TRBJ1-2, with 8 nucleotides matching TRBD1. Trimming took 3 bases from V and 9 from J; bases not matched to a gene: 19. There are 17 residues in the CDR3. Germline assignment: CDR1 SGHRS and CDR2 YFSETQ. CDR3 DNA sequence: TGCGCCAGCAGCTCCGACAGGGGCAGAAGTGGGGATGGACGCTACACCTTC. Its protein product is CASSSDRGRSGDGRYTF.

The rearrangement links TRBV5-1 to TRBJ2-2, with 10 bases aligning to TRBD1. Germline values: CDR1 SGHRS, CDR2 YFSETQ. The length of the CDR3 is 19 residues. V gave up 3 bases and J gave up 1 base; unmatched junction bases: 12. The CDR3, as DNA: TGCGCCAGCAGCTATCTCCCGGGACAGGGGCCCGGGAACACCGGGGAGCTGTTTTTT. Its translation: CASSYLPGQGPGNTGELFF.

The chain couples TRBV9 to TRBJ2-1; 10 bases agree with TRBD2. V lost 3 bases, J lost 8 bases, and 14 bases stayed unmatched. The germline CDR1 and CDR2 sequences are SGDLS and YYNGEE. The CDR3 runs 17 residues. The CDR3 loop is CASSASASGGLGYEQFF. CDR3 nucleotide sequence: TGTGCCAGCAGCGCGTCCGCTAGCGGGGGCCTTGGGTATGAGCAGTTCTTC.

The CDR3 DNA follows: TGTGCCTGGACAACACAGGGGGCGGGTGGCTACACCTTC. It yields the protein CAWTTQGAGGYTF. The chain is built from TRBV30 and TRBJ1-2; 9 bases line up with TRBD1. The CDR3 covers 13 residues. Germline V lookup: CDR1 GTSNPN, CDR2 SVGIG (reference sequence). The trim removed 4 bases at V and 7 bases at J, leaving 7 bases unmatched.

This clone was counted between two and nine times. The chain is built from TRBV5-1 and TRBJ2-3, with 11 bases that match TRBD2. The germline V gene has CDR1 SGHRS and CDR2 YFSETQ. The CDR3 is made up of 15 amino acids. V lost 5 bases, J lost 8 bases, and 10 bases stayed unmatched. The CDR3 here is CASRPTSGAGGTQYF. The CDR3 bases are TGCGCCAGCAGGCCGACTAGCGGGGCGGGGGGTACGCAGTATTTT.

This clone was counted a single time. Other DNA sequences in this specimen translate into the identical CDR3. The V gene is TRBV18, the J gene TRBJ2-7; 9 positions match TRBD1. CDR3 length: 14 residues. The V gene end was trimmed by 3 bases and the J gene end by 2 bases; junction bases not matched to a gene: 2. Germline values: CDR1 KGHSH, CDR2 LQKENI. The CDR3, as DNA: TGTGCCAGCTCACCGGGACAGGGTCCCTACGAGCAGTACTTC. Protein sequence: CASSPGQGPYEQYF. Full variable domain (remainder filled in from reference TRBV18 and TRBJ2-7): NAGVMQNPRHLVRRRGQEARLRCSPMKGHSHVYWYRQLPEEGLKFMVYLQKENIIDESGMPKERFSAEFPKEGPSILRIQQVVRGDSAAYFCASSPGQGPYEQYFGPGTRLTVT.

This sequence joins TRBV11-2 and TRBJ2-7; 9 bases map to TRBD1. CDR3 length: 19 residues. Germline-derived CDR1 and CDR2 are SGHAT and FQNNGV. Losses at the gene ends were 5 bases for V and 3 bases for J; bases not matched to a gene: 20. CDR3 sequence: CASSPTGDRANPTDYEQYF. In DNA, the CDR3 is TGTGCCAGCAGCCCGACCGGGGACAGGGCCAATCCAACTGACTACGAGCAGTACTTC.

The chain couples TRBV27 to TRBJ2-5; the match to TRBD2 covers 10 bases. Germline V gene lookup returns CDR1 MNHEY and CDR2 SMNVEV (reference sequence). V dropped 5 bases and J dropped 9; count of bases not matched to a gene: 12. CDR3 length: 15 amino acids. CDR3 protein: CASSTIAGGTRAQYF. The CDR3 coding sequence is TGTGCCAGCAGTACGATAGCGGGGGGTACTAGGGCCCAGTACTTC.

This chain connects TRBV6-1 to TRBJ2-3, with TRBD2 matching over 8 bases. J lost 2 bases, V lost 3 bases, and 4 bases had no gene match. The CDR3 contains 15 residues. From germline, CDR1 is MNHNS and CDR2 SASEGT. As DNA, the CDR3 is TGTGCCAGCAGTGATCAGCGGGGGTACACAGATACGCAGTATTTT. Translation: CASSDQRGYTDTQYF.

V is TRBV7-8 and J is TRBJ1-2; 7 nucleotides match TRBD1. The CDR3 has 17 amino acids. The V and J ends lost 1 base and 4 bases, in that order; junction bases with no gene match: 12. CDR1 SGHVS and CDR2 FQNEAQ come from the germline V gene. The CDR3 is CASSLGIGTVISYGYTF. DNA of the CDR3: TGTGCCAGCAGCTTAGGAATAGGGACAGTGATAAGCTATGGCTACACCTTC.

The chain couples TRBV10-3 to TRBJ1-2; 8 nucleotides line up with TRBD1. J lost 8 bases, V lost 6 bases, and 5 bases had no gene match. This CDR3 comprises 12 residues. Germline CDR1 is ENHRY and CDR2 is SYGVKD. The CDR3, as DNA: TGTGCCATCAGCCTGACAGGGGAAGGCTACACCTTC. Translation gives CAISLTGEGYTF.

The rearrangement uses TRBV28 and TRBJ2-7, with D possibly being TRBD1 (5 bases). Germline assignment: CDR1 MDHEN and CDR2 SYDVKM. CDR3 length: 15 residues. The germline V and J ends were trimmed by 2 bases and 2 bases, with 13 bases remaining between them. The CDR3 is CASSLPRTGTYEQYF. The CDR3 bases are TGTGCCAGCAGTTTACCCCGAACAGGAACCTACGAGCAGTACTTC.

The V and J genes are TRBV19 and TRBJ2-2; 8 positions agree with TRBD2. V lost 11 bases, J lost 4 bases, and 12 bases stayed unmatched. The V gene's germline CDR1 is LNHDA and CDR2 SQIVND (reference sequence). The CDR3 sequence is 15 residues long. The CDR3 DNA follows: TGTGCCGTTGGGGGTCGGACTAGCCCCACCGGGGAGCTGTTTTTT. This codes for CAVGGRTSPTGELFF.

For the CDR3, the DNA is TGTGCCAGCAGTCTCCTTTGGCCGCAGTACTTC. It is translated as CASSLLWPQYF. The rearrangement joins TRBV28 to TRBJ2-7; D is ambiguous. This CDR3 spans 11 amino acids. Per germline, CDR1 MDHEN and CDR2 SYDVKM. The V end lost 5 bases, the J end lost 9 bases, and 11 bases lay between the germline ends.

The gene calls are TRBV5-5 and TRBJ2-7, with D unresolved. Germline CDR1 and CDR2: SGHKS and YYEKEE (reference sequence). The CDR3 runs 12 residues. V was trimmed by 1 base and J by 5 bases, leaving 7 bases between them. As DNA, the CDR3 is TGTGCCAGCAGCTTGAACAGACACGAGCAGTACTTC. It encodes CASSLNRHEQYF.

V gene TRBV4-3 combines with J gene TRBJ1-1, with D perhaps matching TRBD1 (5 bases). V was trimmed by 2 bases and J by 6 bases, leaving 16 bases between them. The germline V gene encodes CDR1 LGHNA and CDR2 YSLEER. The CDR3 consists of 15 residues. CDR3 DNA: TGCGCCAGCAGCCAACAGACGAGTGGAGGGGCTGAAGCTTTCTTT. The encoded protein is CASSQQTSGGAEAFF.

The CDR3 protein is CAILATGNNEQFF. Here the CDR3 DNA reads TGTGCCATCCTAGCGACGGGGAACAATGAGCAGTTCTTC. The rearrangement joins TRBV10-3 to TRBJ2-1; tentatively, D is TRBD2 (6 bases). The CDR3 consists of 13 residues. Trimming took off 8 bases at V and 5 bases at J, with 13 bases between the two ends. CDR1 is ENHRY, CDR2 SYGVKD, per germline.

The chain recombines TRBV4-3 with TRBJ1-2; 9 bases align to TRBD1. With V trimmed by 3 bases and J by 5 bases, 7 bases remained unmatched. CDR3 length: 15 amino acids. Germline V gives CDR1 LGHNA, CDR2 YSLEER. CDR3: CASSHGTGGSYGYTF. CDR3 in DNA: TGCGCCAGCAGCCACGGAACAGGGGGCAGTTATGGCTACACCTTC.

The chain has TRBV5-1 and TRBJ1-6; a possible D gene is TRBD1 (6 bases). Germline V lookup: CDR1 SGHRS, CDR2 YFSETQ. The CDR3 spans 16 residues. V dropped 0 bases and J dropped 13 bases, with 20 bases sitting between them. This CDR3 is CASSLASRDMFSPLHF. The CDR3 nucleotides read TGCGCCAGCAGCTTGGCGTCCCGGGACATGTTCAGTCCCCTCCACTTT.

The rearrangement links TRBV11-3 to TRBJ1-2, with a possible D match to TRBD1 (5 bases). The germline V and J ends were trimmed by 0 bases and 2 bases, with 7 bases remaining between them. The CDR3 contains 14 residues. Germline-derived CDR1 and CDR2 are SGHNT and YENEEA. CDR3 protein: CASSLEGPNYGYTF. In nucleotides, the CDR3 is TGTGCCAGCAGCTTAGAGGGGCCAAACTATGGCTACACCTTC.

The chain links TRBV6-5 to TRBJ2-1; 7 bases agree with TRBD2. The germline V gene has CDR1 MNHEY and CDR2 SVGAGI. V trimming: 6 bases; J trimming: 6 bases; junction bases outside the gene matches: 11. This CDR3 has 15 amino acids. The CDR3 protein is CASSPWGGESNEQFF. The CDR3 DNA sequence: TGTGCCAGCAGCCCCTGGGGGGGGGAGTCCAATGAGCAGTTCTTC.

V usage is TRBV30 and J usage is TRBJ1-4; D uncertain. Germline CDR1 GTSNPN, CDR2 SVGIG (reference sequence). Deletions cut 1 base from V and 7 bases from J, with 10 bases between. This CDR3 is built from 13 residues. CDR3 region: CAWSGNGGEKLFF. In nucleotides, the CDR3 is TGTGCCTGGAGTGGCAACGGAGGTGAAAAACTGTTTTTT.

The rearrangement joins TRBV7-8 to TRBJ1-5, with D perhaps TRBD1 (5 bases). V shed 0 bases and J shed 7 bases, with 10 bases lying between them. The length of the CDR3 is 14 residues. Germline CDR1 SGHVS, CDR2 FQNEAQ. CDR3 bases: TGTGCCAGCAGCTTAGCGAAGGGGCAACAGCCCCAGCATTTT. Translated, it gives CASSLAKGQQPQHF.

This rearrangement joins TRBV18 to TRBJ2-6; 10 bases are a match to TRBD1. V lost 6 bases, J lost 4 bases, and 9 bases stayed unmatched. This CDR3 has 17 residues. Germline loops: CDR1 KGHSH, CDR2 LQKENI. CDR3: CASSLQGTGVGANVLTF. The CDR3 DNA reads TGTGCCAGCTCCCTTCAGGGGACAGGGGTCGGGGCCAACGTCCTGACTTTC.

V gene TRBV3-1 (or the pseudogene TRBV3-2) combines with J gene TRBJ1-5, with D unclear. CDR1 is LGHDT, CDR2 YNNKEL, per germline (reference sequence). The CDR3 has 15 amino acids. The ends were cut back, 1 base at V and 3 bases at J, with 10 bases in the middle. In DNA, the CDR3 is TGTGCCAGCAGCCAAGGAAGCGGTTTCAATCAGCCCCAGCATTTT. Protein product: CASSQGSGFNQPQHF.

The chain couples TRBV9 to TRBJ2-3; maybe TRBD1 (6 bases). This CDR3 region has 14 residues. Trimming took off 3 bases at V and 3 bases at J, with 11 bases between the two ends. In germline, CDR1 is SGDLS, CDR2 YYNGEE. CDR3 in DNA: TGTGCCAGCAGCGGCGCAGGGGTGACAGATACGCAGTATTTT. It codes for CASSGAGVTDTQYF.

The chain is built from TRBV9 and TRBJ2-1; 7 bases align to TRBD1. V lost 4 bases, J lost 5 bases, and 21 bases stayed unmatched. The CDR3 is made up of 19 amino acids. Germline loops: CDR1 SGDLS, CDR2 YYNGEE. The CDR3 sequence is CASSLTVVPTGTENNEQFF. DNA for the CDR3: TGTGCCAGCAGCCTAACAGTAGTCCCGACCGGGACAGAAAACAATGAGCAGTTCTTC.

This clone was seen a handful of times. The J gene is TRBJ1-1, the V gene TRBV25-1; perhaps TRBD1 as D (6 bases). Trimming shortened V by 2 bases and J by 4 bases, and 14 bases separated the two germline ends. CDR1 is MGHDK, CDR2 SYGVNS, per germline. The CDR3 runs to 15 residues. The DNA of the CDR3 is TGTGCCAGCAGTGAAGGGGGCAGGGACCGCACTGAAGCTTTCTTT. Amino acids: CASSEGGRDRTEAFF.